This is a list of T cell receptor beta chains from one sample in a study of metastatic and nonmetastatic thyroid tumors. TCRdb re-called the PCR reads through MiXCR. The sample includes approximately 79,000 clones, 8% to 9.5% of them seen just once. The sequenced sample consisted of blood. The receptors derive from a female donor with papillary thyroid cancer or a benign thyroid nodule (not recorded which). Some clones in this sample may be carry-over from other donors' samples. Each CDR3 is given with its conserved first and last residue. A D gene is named only where the DNA matches it firmly. Size values are once, few and many counts, or a class for expanded clones, and some rows have none.

D: -
V: TRBV6-1
J: TRBJ1-1
size: many
CDR3: CASSEAENTEAFF
DNA: TGTGCCAGCAGTGAAGCAGAGAACACTGAAGCTTTCTTT

D: TRBD1
V: TRBV4-2
J: TRBJ2-2
size: many
CDR3: CASSVREQGDTGELFF
DNA: TGTGCCAGCAGCGTCCGTGAACAGGGGGACACCGGGGAGCTGTTTTTT

D: -
V: TRBV19
J: TRBJ2-7
size: many
CDR3: CARGGEQYF
DNA: TGTGCCAGGGGCGGGGAGCAGTACTTC

D: TRBD2
V: TRBV2
J: TRBJ2-1
size: many
CDR3: CASRGLAGEYNEQFF
DNA: TGTGCCAGCAGGGGGCTAGCGGGGGAATACAATGAGCAGTTCTTC

D: TRBD1
V: TRBV27
J: TRBJ1-1
size: -
CDR3: CASSPGTAPIMNTEAFF
DNA: TGTGCCAGCAGTCCAGGGACAGCCCCTATTATGAACACTGAAGCTTTCTTT

D: TRBD1
V: TRBV6-5
J: TRBJ1-2
size: few
CDR3: CASSYNGQANYVYTF
DNA: TGTGCCAGCAGTTACAATGGACAGGCAAACTATGTCTACACCTTC

D: TRBD2
V: TRBV12-3/TRBV12-4
J: TRBJ2-7
size: many
CDR3: CASRPRGGLYEQYF
DNA: TGTGCCAGCAGGCCCCGGGGGGGACTCTACGAGCAGTACTTC

D: -
V: TRBV20-1
J: TRBJ2-1
size: many
CDR3: CSASWQGDEQFF
DNA: TGCAGTGCTAGTTGGCAGGGCGATGAGCAGTTCTTC

D: TRBD2
V: TRBV20-1
J: TRBJ2-7
size: -
CDR3: CSASSGASGTYEQYF
DNA: TGCAGTGCTAGTAGTGGGGCTAGCGGTACCTACGAGCAGTACTTC

D: TRBD2
V: TRBV19
J: TRBJ2-7
size: few
CDR3: CASSIQSGGHEQYF
DNA: TGTGCCAGTAGTATTCAAAGCGGGGGGCACGAGCAGTACTTC

D: TRBD2
V: TRBV6-2/TRBV6-3
J: TRBJ2-2
size: many
CDR3: CASSYSTSGGANTGELFF
DNA: TGTGCCAGCAGTTACTCGACTAGCGGGGGGGCGAACACCGGGGAGCTGTTTTTT

D: -
V: TRBV20-1
J: TRBJ1-2
size: many
CDR3: CSASGRDYGYTF
DNA: TGCAGTGCTAGTGGCAGGGACTATGGCTACACCTTC

D: TRBD2
V: TRBV15
J: TRBJ2-5
size: few
CDR3: CATSSIAGETQYF
DNA: TGTGCCACCAGCAGTATAGCGGGAGAGACCCAGTACTTC

D: -
V: TRBV5-1
J: TRBJ2-6
size: many
CDR3: CASSPGTVTGANVLTF
DNA: TGCGCCAGCAGCCCGGGAACGGTGACAGGGGCCAACGTCCTGACTTTC

D: TRBD1
V: TRBV19
J: TRBJ1-5
size: -
CDR3: CASEQGAGQPQHF
DNA: TGTGCCAGTGAACAGGGGGCAGGACAGCCCCAGCATTTT